What follows is one T cell receptor (beta chain) and its context. No antigen is known for it. The sample is drawn from a study of Graves' ophthalmopathy and Graves' hyperthyroidism. Study results and caveats: Clonotypes were expanded in thyroid at above 0.001 frequency, and most also appeared in blood.

This CDR3 has 15 residues. CDR1 ENHRY and CDR2 SYGVKD come from the germline V gene. V trimming: 4 bases; J trimming: 1 base; junction bases outside the gene matches: 4. RNA transcripts were the template, and TCR beta CDR3 regions were amplified from them. Amplification began with first-round RT-PCR using HTBI primers, then second-round multiplex PCR was performed. One entry per CDR3 protein results from TCRdb running MiXCR on the multiplex PCR reads. Of 650,000 to 900,000 distinct CDR3 sequences in the sample, 35% to 50% are singletons; the top ten hold approximately 43%. Sequencing input: peripheral blood. The rearrangement joins TRBV10-3 to TRBJ1-1; 9 nucleotides align to TRBD1. The receptor's source is an adult man with Graves' ophthalmopathy. CDR3: CAISAGTGTNTEAFF. The CDR3, as DNA: TGTGCCATCAGTGCCGGGACAGGGACGAACACTGAAGCTTTCTTT.